Each of the 15 T cell receptor beta chains below was sequenced from the same sample in a study of shared clonotypes between healthy human individuals. TCRdb's copy holds only in-frame clones and misses some; the assay was immunoSEQ multiplex PCR. The data contain roughly 2.1 million clones, about 92% of them singletons. Naive CD8 cells were CD45RO-negative, positively selected for CCR7, excluding terminally differentiated effector memory CD45RA+ cells. The sample comprised naive CD8+ T cells from PBMCs. The receptors shown here come from a man aged 18 to 29 in good health. Some clones in this sample may be carry-over from other donors' samples.

V and J are TRBV10-1 and TRBJ1-1; possibly TRBD1 for D (5 bases). Germline V CDR1 and CDR2: WNHNN, SYGVQD (reference sequence). The CDR3 runs 13 residues. V was clipped by 0 bases and J by 4 bases, with 6 bases between them. The CDR3 loop reads CASSESGATEAFF. As DNA, the CDR3 is TGCGCCAGCAGTGAGTCAGGGGCCACTGAAGCTTTCTTT.

The chain combines TRBV27 with TRBJ2-7; TRBD2 aligns across 14 bases. The CDR3 has 16 residues. Germline CDR1 and CDR2: MNHEY and SMNVEV (reference sequence). V dropped 6 bases and J dropped 2; count of bases not matched to a gene: 6. CDR3 nucleotide sequence: TGTGCCAGCAGCGGGACTAGCGGGAGAGACGCCTACGAGCAGTACTTC. As protein: CASSGTSGRDAYEQYF.

J is TRBJ2-6 and V is TRBV4-1; TRBD2 matches 10 bases. V trimming: 4 bases; J trimming: 1 base; junction bases outside the gene matches: 7. The CDR3 length is 18 residues. Germline V CDR1 and CDR2: MGHRA, YSYEKL. The CDR3 sequence is CASSLSSGRLSGANVLTF. DNA for the CDR3: TGCGCCAGCAGCCTCTCTAGCGGGAGACTTTCTGGGGCCAACGTCCTGACTTTC.

The chain employs TRBV28 and TRBJ1-1, with D tentatively TRBD1 (5 bases). Germline V gene lookup returns CDR1 MDHEN and CDR2 SYDVKM. V lost 6 bases to trimming and J lost 0 bases, with 17 bases between them. The CDR3 length is 16 residues. Written as DNA, the CDR3 is TGTGCCAGCAGCTTCCCTGGGGGGGACTTGAACACTGAAGCTTTCTTT. Residues: CASSFPGGDLNTEAFF.

The V call is TRBV27, the J call TRBJ2-3; weak D call: TRBD2 (6 bases). Germline-derived CDR1 and CDR2 are MNHEY and SMNVEV (reference sequence). Trimming took off 10 bases at V and 1 base at J, with 12 bases between the two ends. The CDR3 sequence is 13 residues long. Here the CDR3 DNA reads TGTGCCACCAGGGAGCGGGGCACAGATACGCAGTATTTT. Protein product: CATRERGTDTQYF.

On this clone: An end of the junction differs from the germline gene, which may be a read error. The chain couples TRBV13 to TRBJ2-2; the D is unclear. This CDR3 region has 13 residues. Germline values: CDR1 PRHDT, CDR2 FYEKMQ (reference sequence). CDR3 in amino acids: CASSLGNPGELFF. The CDR3 DNA reads TGTGCCAGCAGCCTAGGGAACCCCGGGGAGCTGTTTTTT.

The V call is TRBV6-1, the J call TRBJ1-2; unclear D gene. Germline lookup yields CDR1 MNHNS and CDR2 SASEGT. There are 13 residues in the CDR3. V lost 1 base and J lost 4, with 7 bases in between. CDR3 DNA: TGTGCCAGCAGTGAAGAGCGAGCCTATGGCTACACCTTC. Translation gives CASSEERAYGYTF.

A remark on this clone: The same CDR3 arises from other DNA sequences in this sample as well. This chain links TRBV4-1 with TRBJ1-3, with D unclear. The V and J ends lost 0 bases and 0 bases respectively, with 6 bases between them. The CDR3 runs to 15 residues. CDR1 is MGHRA, CDR2 YSYEKL, per germline. As DNA, the CDR3 is TGCGCCAGCAGCCAAGATGGGCGCTCTGGAAACACCATATATTTT. Its translation: CASSQDGRSGNTIYF.

V gene TRBV13 combines with J gene TRBJ2-4, with TRBD1 matching over 7 bases. The CDR3 loop spans 17 amino acids. V trimming: 6 bases; J trimming: 8 bases; junction bases outside the gene matches: 19. In germline, CDR1 is PRHDT, CDR2 FYEKMQ (reference sequence). This chain's CDR3 is CASSGRVTDRDIDIQYF. In DNA, the CDR3 is TGTGCCAGCAGTGGACGGGTAACTGACAGGGATATTGACATTCAGTACTTC.

CDR3 in DNA: TGTGCCAGTAGTATCGTCCGGACTAGCGGGATCTACGAGCAGTACTTC. This sequence encodes CASSIVRTSGIYEQYF. The chain recombines TRBV19 with TRBJ2-7; 12 bases agree with TRBD2. This CDR3 has 16 residues. With 3 bases clipped from V and 3 bases from J, the junction kept 6 bases outside the gene matches. The germline gives CDR1 LNHDA, CDR2 SQIVND (reference sequence).

The chain couples TRBV28 to TRBJ1-1; 7 positions agree with TRBD1. Germline CDR1 and CDR2: MDHEN and SYDVKM. This CDR3 region has 15 residues. The V and J ends lost 3 bases and 1 base, in that order; junction bases with no gene match: 5. CDR3 sequence: CASSLPGQKNTEAFF. DNA of the CDR3: TGTGCCAGCAGTTTGCCGGGACAGAAGAACACTGAAGCTTTCTTT.

This rearrangement joins TRBV28 to TRBJ2-4; D gene uncertain. Germline values: CDR1 MDHEN, CDR2 SYDVKM. V lost 3 bases, J lost 0 bases, and 12 bases lay in between. CDR3 length equals 16 residues. CDR3: CASSFGRNVAKNIQYF. As DNA, the CDR3 is TGTGCCAGCAGTTTTGGGCGAAACGTAGCCAAAAACATTCAGTACTTC.

This clone was recorded once. The chain carries TRBV7-2 and TRBJ2-1; no clear D. Germline-derived CDR1 and CDR2 are SGHTA and FQGNSA. The V and J ends lost 6 bases and 8 bases respectively, with 17 bases between them. This CDR3 comprises 14 residues. This CDR3 is CASSSSDPRDEQFF. CDR3 DNA: TGTGCCAGCAGTTCCTCCGACCCCCGGGATGAGCAGTTCTTC.

The V gene is TRBV9, the J gene TRBJ1-1; D is possibly TRBD1 (5 bases). The CDR3 covers 14 residues. Germline values: CDR1 SGDLS, CDR2 YYNGEE. V lost 0 bases to trimming and J lost 3 bases, with 9 bases between them. In nucleotides, the CDR3 is TGTGCCAGCAGCGTAGGGGACCTAGACACTGAAGCTTTCTTT. Protein sequence: CASSVGDLDTEAFF.

J is TRBJ2-5 and V is TRBV5-1, with TRBD1 identical over 9 bases. V gave up 0 bases and J gave up 5 bases; unmatched junction bases: 5. CDR1 SGHRS and CDR2 YFSETQ come from the germline V gene. The CDR3 spans 15 residues. The CDR3 spells CASSLARTGDETQYF. The CDR3 DNA reads as TGCGCCAGCAGCTTGGCCCGGACAGGGGATGAGACCCAGTACTTC.